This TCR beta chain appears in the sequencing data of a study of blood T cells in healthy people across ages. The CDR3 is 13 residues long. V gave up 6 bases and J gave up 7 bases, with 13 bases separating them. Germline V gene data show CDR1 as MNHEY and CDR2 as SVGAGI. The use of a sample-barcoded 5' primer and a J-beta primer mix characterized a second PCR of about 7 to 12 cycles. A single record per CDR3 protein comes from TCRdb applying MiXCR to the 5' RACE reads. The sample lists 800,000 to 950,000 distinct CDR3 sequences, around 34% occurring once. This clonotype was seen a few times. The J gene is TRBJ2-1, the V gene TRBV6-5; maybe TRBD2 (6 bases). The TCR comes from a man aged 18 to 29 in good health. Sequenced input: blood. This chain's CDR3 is CASREGSWNEQFF. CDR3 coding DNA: TGTGCCAGCAGGGAGGGCTCGTGGAATGAGCAGTTCTTC.